This T cell receptor (beta chain) was captured by sequencing in a study of cytomegalovirus exposure and HLA in healthy donors. Regarding the study as a whole: In a later analysis, fewer than 20,000 TCR beta sequences were associated with HLA alleles at 0.05 false discovery rate. Three CMV-associated chains proved CMV antigen-specific in vitro. Presence/absence analyses rested on an assumption that sequencing depth was roughly uniform across donors.

Trimming pared 4 bases from V and 4 bases from J, leaving 10 bases between. Germline V gives CDR1 SGHTA, CDR2 FQGNSA. This CDR3 region has 13 residues. This cohort consisted of healthy bone marrow donors. The PCR was carried out with 60 Vbeta primers and 13 Jbeta primers. Some clones are missing from TCRdb's copy, which holds only in-frame ones; the method was immunoSEQ multiplex PCR. Of tens of thousands of clones listed, about 89% are singletons. Of note for this clone: Its antigen is not identified.

The TCR comes from a man aged 25 to 40 in good health and CMV-seropositive. The sequenced sample was PBMCs. The chain has TRBV7-2 and TRBJ1-1, with D maybe TRBD1 (6 bases). The CDR3 loop is CASSSRGITEAFF. CDR3 nucleotides: TGTGCCAGCAGCTCCAGGGGAATCACTGAAGCTTTCTTT. The full variable domain, with the rest looked up from reference TRBV7-2 and TRBJ1-1, is GAGVSQSPSNKVTEKGKDVELRCDPISGHTALYWYRQSLGQGLEFLIYFQGNSAPDKSGLPSDRFSAERTGGSVSTLTIQRTQQEDSAVYLCASSSRGITEAFFGQGTRLTVV.